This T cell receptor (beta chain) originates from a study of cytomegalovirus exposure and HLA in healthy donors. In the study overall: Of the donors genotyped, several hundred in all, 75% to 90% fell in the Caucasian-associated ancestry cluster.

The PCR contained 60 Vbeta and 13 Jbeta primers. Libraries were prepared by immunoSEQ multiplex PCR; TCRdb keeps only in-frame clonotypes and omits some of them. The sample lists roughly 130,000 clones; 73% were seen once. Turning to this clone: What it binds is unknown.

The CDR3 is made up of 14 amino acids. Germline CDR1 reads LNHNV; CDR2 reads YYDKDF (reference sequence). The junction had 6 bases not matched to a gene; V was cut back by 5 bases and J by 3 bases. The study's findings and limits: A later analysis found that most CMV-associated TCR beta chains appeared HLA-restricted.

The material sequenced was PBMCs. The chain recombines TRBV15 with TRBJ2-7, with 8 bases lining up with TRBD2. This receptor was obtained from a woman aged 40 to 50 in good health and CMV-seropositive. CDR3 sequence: CATSATSGNYEQYF. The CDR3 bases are TGTGCCACCAGCGCAACTAGCGGAAACTACGAGCAGTACTTC. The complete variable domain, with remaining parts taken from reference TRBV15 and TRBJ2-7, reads DAMVIQNPRYQVTQFGKPVTLSCSQTLNHNVMYWYQQKSSQAPKLLFHYYDKDFNNEADTPDNFQSRRPNTSFCFLDIRSPGLGDTAMYLCATSATSGNYEQYFGPGTRLTVT.